Presented here are 29 T cell receptor beta chains from one specimen sequenced in a study of beta chain features in type 1 diabetes listed by TCRdb under 2018. These receptors' targets are unknown. Overall study results and their limits: Type 1 diabetes patients showed a moderate but significant shortening of TCRB CDR3 length in all four CD4+ subsets.

Library preparation was by the immunoSEQ multiplex PCR assay. All of the isolated RNA was reverse transcribed with the High Capacity cDNA Reverse Transcription Kit, so expressed TCRB transcripts were sequenced. Here the immuneACCESS table is served through TCRdb, limited to in-frame sequences with V and J called. Missing clones are a known gap in these copies; in checked studies unresolved V genes cover under half, and the rest lacks a known reason. For this sample there are approximately 170,000 clones; roughly 60% appear just once. About 0.1% of the sample goes to the ten largest clones. Sequenced sample: naive CD4+ T cells from blood. According to the study, the label for this sample's cell subset or site signals: true naive CD4+ T cells. The receptors come from a man under 40 with type 1 diabetes.

The sample holds a few counts of this clone. This chain links TRBV18 with TRBJ2-7; TRBD1 might be the D (6 bases). V shed 0 bases and J shed 3 bases, with 12 bases lying between them. The CDR3 has 15 residues. The germline V gene has CDR1 KGHSH and CDR2 LQKENI. The CDR3 coding sequence is TGTGCCAGCTCACCACCAGGTAGGGGGAACTACGAGCAGTACTTC. It encodes CASSPPGRGNYEQYF.

The chain is built from TRBV4-3 and TRBJ1-6; TRBD1 might be the D (5 bases). From germline, CDR1 is LGHNA and CDR2 YSLEER. The CDR3 consists of 16 residues. With 4 bases removed from V and 0 bases from J, the gap between germline ends came to 10 bases. The CDR3 reads CASSPSGASYNSPLHF. In DNA, the CDR3 is TGCGCCAGCAGCCCCTCCGGGGCCTCCTATAATTCACCCCTCCACTTT.

The chain carries TRBV29-1 and TRBJ1-1; D not resolved. The CDR3 spans 12 residues. Germline assignment: CDR1 SQVTM and CDR2 ANQGSEA. The DNA for the CDR3 is TGCACCGGTAACAAGTTGAACACTGAAGCTTTCTTT. It encodes CTGNKLNTEAFF.

The V gene is TRBV29-1, the J gene TRBJ1-1; no definite D call. V lost 2 bases and J lost 0, with 7 bases in between. The germline V gene encodes CDR1 SQVTM and CDR2 ANQGSEA. This CDR3 has 13 residues. CDR3 DNA: TGCAGCGTTGAAACAGAGATGAACACTGAAGCTTTCTTT. It codes for CSVETEMNTEAFF. Using reference TRBV29-1 and TRBJ1-1 for the parts outside the CDR3, the full variable domain is SAVISQKPSRDICQRGTSLTIQCQVDSQVTMMFWYRQQPGQSLTLIATANQGSEATYESGFVIDKFPISRPNLTFSTLTVSNMSPEDSSIYLCSVETEMNTEAFFGQGTRLTVV.

The rearrangement links TRBV30 to TRBJ1-1; tentatively, D is TRBD1 (5 bases). Germline V gives CDR1 GTSNPN, CDR2 SVGIG (reference sequence). V dropped 5 bases and J dropped 0 bases, with 10 bases sitting between them. This CDR3 spans 13 amino acids. CDR3 coding DNA: TGTGCCTGGGGGAGACAGTTGAACACTGAAGCTTTCTTT. It translates to CAWGRQLNTEAFF. Filled out from reference TRBV30 and TRBJ1-1, the complete variable domain reads SQTIHQWPATLVQPVGSPLSLECTVEGTSNPNLYWYRQAAGRGLQLLFYSVGIGQISSEVPQNLSASRPQDRQFILSSKKLLLSDSGFYLCAWGRQLNTEAFFGQGTRLTVV.

The chain carries TRBV19 and TRBJ2-3; the D is unclear. Germline V gives CDR1 LNHDA, CDR2 SQIVND (reference sequence). V lost 3 bases and J lost 2, with 9 bases in between. The CDR3 covers 14 residues. CDR3 nucleotides: TGTGCCAGTAGTATCAACAGCTTCACAGATACGCAGTATTTT. It encodes CASSINSFTDTQYF.

The chain combines TRBV29-1 with TRBJ1-2, with D unresolved. Trimming cost V 7 bases and J 0 bases, with 15 bases left between them. This CDR3 is built from 14 residues. Germline-derived CDR1 and CDR2 are SQVTM and ANQGSEA. CDR3 loop: CSALRTDPNYGYTF. The CDR3 nucleotides read TGCAGCGCATTGAGGACGGACCCTAACTATGGCTACACCTTC.

The chain couples TRBV7-2 to TRBJ2-3; D is uncertain. V lost 6 bases and J 0 bases, leaving 7 bases between the germline ends. Germline V gives CDR1 SGHTA, CDR2 FQGNSA. This CDR3 contains 13 residues. The CDR3 reads CASRPTSTDTQYF. The CDR3 DNA reads as TGTGCCAGCAGGCCTACTAGCACAGATACGCAGTATTTT.

V usage is TRBV7-2 and J usage is TRBJ2-3, with 7 bases aligning to TRBD1. The CDR3 runs 13 residues. Trimming removed 6 bases from V and 6 bases from J; junction bases left unmatched: 6. Germline loops: CDR1 SGHTA, CDR2 FQGNSA. The CDR3 nucleotides are TGTGCCAGCAGATATGACAGGGCCGATACGCAGTATTTT. Translating gives CASRYDRADTQYF.

J is TRBJ2-7 and V is TRBV21-1; the table's D call TRBD2 went unverified against the DNA. TRBV21-1 is recorded as a pseudogene. The length of the CDR3 is 19 residues. This chain's CDR3 is CASSKDPVPEQRSSYEQYF. The CDR3 bases are TGTGCCAGCAGCAAAGATCCGGTCCCAGAACAAAGGAGTTCCTACGAGCAGTACTTC.

This clone was observed a single time. The chain has TRBV29-1 and TRBJ2-3; D is ambiguous. The CDR3 has 16 residues. Germline V gives CDR1 SQVTM, CDR2 ANQGSEA. Trimming left V 1 base short and J 1 base short, with 15 bases between. CDR3 sequence: CSVEVTEKVRTDTQYF. In DNA form, the CDR3 reads TGCAGCGTTGAAGTAACGGAGAAGGTCCGCACAGATACGCAGTATTTT.

On this clone: Other DNA sequences from this sample encode an identical CDR3 as well. V gene TRBV29-1 combines with J gene TRBJ1-1; D possibly corresponds to TRBD1 (6 bases). The length of the CDR3 is 13 residues. Between the trimmed V and J ends, which lost 5 bases and 3 bases, there was a span of 13 bases. In germline, CDR1 is SQVTM, CDR2 ANQGSEA. CDR3 DNA sequence: TGCAGCGTTACCCTACAGGGAGACACTGAAGCTTTCTTT. Translating gives CSVTLQGDTEAFF.

This clone showed up just once. J is TRBJ2-2 and V is TRBV13; D gene ambiguous. V gave up 0 bases and J gave up 5 bases, with 4 bases separating them. This CDR3 is 13 amino acids long. Germline CDR1 reads PRHDT; CDR2 reads FYEKMQ (reference sequence). The CDR3 spells CASSLGGTGELFF. The CDR3 DNA reads TGTGCCAGCAGCTTAGGAGGGACCGGGGAGCTGTTTTTT.

This chain uses TRBV4-3 with TRBJ2-7, with 7 bases identical to TRBD1. After removal of 3 bases from V and 7 bases from J, the junction contained 15 bases not matched to a gene. CDR3 size: 16 residues. The germline V gene has CDR1 LGHNA and CDR2 YSLEER. The CDR3 is CASSQSLIGQVREQYF. As DNA, the CDR3 is TGCGCCAGCAGCCAGTCCTTAATAGGACAGGTGAGGGAGCAGTACTTC.

J is TRBJ1-2 and V is TRBV9; tentative D call: TRBD1 (6 bases). The CDR3 is made up of 12 amino acids. Germline-derived CDR1 and CDR2 are SGDLS and YYNGEE. Trimming left V 6 bases short and J 2 bases short, with 8 bases between. Written as DNA, the CDR3 is TGTGCCAGCAACGACAGGAACTATGGCTACACCTTC. Amino acid sequence: CASNDRNYGYTF.

The chain employs TRBV2 and TRBJ2-1; 8 bases agree with TRBD1. There are 13 residues in the CDR3. V shed 6 bases, J shed 6 bases, and the junction held 4 bases outside the gene matches. Germline V gives CDR1 SNHLY, CDR2 FYNNEI. The CDR3 sequence: CASSAGQGNEQFF. As DNA, the CDR3 is TGTGCCAGCAGCGCCGGACAGGGCAATGAGCAGTTCTTC.

This clone turned up a few times. This chain connects TRBV4-3 to TRBJ2-1; the D gene could be TRBD1 or TRBD2 (6 bases each). Germline lookup yields CDR1 LGHNA and CDR2 YSLEER. The CDR3 is made up of 19 amino acids. Deletions cut 1 base from V and 1 base from J, with 20 bases between. The CDR3 sequence is CASSQGGGRGTRSYNEQFF. The CDR3 DNA follows: TGCGCCAGCAGCCAAGGAGGTGGAAGGGGGACTCGGTCCTACAATGAGCAGTTCTTC.

A few counts support this clone. The J gene is TRBJ1-4, the V gene TRBV29-1; D call uncertain. Germline CDR1 is SQVTM and CDR2 is ANQGSEA. This CDR3 is 14 amino acids long. Trimming shortened V by 0 bases and J by 3 bases, and 8 bases separated the two germline ends. DNA of the CDR3: TGCAGCGTTGAAGATCCAACTTCTAATGAAAAACTGTTTTTT. Encoded protein: CSVEDPTSNEKLFF.

The gene calls are TRBV19 and TRBJ2-7; D gene unclear. The CDR3 sequence is 14 residues long. Germline CDR1 LNHDA, CDR2 SQIVND (reference sequence). V was clipped by 1 base and J by 1 base, with 8 bases between them. DNA of the CDR3: TGTGCCAGTAGTATAGTGCAAGGATCCTACGAGCAGTACTTC. Translating gives CASSIVQGSYEQYF.

The rearrangement links TRBV29-1 to TRBJ2-3, with 10 bases identical to TRBD1. The CDR3 length is 17 residues. Germline V gene sequence: CDR1 SQVTM, CDR2 ANQGSEA. The J segment lost 3 bases and the V segment lost 7 bases, leaving 16 bases of the junction unmatched. The CDR3 bases are TGCAGCGCGAGACAGGGGGCGTCGGGGGCAAGGACAGATACGCAGTATTTT. Translated, it gives CSARQGASGARTDTQYF.

CDR3 nucleotide sequence: TGTGCCAGCAGTCCCGAAGATACGCAGTATTTT. Protein: CASSPEDTQYF. The V and J genes are TRBV28 and TRBJ2-3; D is ambiguous. Trimming pared 5 bases from V and 5 bases from J, leaving 5 bases between. Germline lookup yields CDR1 MDHEN and CDR2 SYDVKM. CDR3 length: 11 residues.

The gene calls are TRBV25-1 and TRBJ2-7, with a weak D call TRBD1 (6 bases). Germline CDR1 is MGHDK and CDR2 is SYGVNS. The CDR3 runs 14 residues. Trimming removed 5 bases from V and 1 base from J, with 12 bases in between. The CDR3, as DNA: TGTGCCAGCAGTCGATTTACAGGGTCCTACGAGCAGTACTTC. It yields the protein CASSRFTGSYEQYF.

The chain links TRBV5-6 to TRBJ2-3; perhaps D is TRBD1 or TRBD2 (5 bases each). The V gene's germline CDR1 is SGHDT and CDR2 YYEEEE. V lost 3 bases and J 3 bases, leaving 11 bases between the germline ends. This CDR3 contains 14 residues. The CDR3 is CASSSGPDTDTQYF. The CDR3 bases are TGTGCCAGCAGCTCGGGGCCCGATACAGATACGCAGTATTTT.

In DNA, the CDR3 is TGTGCCAGCAGCGTAGCAGGTAAAAACATTCAGTACTTC. Translated: CASSVAGKNIQYF. This chain connects TRBV9 to TRBJ2-4; D not resolved. Germline assignment: CDR1 SGDLS and CDR2 YYNGEE. V shed 0 bases and J shed 4 bases, with 5 bases lying between them. The CDR3 contains 13 residues. Combining the CDR3 with reference TRBV9 and TRBJ2-4 gives the whole variable domain DSGVTQTPKHLITATGQRVTLRCSPRSGDLSVYWYQQSLDQGLQFLIQYYNGEERAKGNILERFSAQQFPDLHSELNLSSLELGDSALYFCASSVAGKNIQYFGAGTRLSVL.

The chain uses TRBV5-1 and TRBJ2-3; a weak D match, TRBD2 (5 bases). CDR3 length: 15 amino acids. Germline V gene sequence: CDR1 SGHRS, CDR2 YFSETQ. The germline V and J ends were trimmed by 2 bases and 3 bases, with 13 bases remaining between them. The DNA of the CDR3 is TGCGCCAGCAGCTTAGAGGTGACGGGGACAGATACGCAGTATTTT. This gives the protein CASSLEVTGTDTQYF.

V usage is TRBV30 and J usage is TRBJ2-5; maybe TRBD1 (6 bases). CDR1 and CDR2 (germline): GTSNPN, SVGIG (reference sequence). The CDR3 sequence is 13 residues long. Trimming removed 0 bases at V and 4 bases at J, with 9 bases between. CDR3 region: CAWSVTGRETQYF. CDR3 bases: TGTGCCTGGAGTGTAACAGGGCGAGAGACCCAGTACTTC. Filled out from reference TRBV30 and TRBJ2-5, the complete variable domain reads SQTIHQWPATLVQPVGSPLSLECTVEGTSNPNLYWYRQAAGRGLQLLFYSVGIGQISSEVPQNLSASRPQDRQFILSSKKLLLSDSGFYLCAWSVTGRETQYFGPGTRLLVL.

This clone was counted a single time. For the CDR3, the DNA is TGTGCCAGCTCACAGATGACAGGGGACCATGGCTACACCTTC. It encodes CASSQMTGDHGYTF. This chain links TRBV18 with TRBJ1-2; 8 bases align to TRBD1. J lost 6 bases, V lost 4 bases, and 7 bases had no gene match. CDR3 length equals 14 residues. CDR1 is KGHSH and CDR2 is LQKENI in the germline V gene.

J is TRBJ2-1 and V is TRBV7-9; 8 bases match TRBD1. Germline V gene data show CDR1 as SEHNR and CDR2 as FQNEAQ (reference sequence). The V and J ends lost 0 bases and 3 bases, in that order; junction bases with no gene match: 10. There are 18 residues in the CDR3. CDR3: CASSLAQRLDRDYNEQFF. CDR3 nucleotide sequence: TGTGCCAGCAGCTTAGCCCAGAGACTGGACAGGGACTACAATGAGCAGTTCTTC. Filled out from reference TRBV7-9 and TRBJ2-1, the complete variable domain reads DTGVSQNPRHKITKRGQNVTFRCDPISEHNRLYWYRQTLGQGPEFLTYFQNEAQLEKSRLLSDRFSAERPKGSFSTLEIQRTEQGDSAMYLCASSLAQRLDRDYNEQFFGPGTRLTVL.

The gene calls are TRBV7-2 and TRBJ2-1; 10 nucleotides align to TRBD1. Trimming at V came to 1 base and at J to 4 bases, leaving 4 bases not matched to a gene. CDR1 and CDR2 (germline): SGHTA, FQGNSA. The CDR3 has 16 residues. The CDR3 here is CASSLDPGQGYNEQFF. The DNA of the CDR3 is TGTGCCAGCAGCTTAGATCCGGGACAGGGGTACAATGAGCAGTTCTTC.